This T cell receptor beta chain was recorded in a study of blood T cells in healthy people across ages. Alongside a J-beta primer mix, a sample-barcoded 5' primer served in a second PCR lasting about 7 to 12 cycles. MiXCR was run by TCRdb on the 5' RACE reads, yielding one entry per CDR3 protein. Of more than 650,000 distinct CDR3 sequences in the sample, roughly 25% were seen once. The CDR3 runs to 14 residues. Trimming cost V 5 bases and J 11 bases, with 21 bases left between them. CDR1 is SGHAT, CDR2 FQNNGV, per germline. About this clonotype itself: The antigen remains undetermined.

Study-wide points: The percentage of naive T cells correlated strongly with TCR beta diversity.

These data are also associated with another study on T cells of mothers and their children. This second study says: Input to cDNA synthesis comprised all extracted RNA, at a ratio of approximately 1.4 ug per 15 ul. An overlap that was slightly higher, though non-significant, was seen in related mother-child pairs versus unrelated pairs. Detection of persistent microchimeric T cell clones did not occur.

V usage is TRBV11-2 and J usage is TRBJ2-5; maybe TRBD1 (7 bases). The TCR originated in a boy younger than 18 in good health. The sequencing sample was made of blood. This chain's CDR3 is CASSPQDRPGEQYF. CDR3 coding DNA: TGTGCCAGCAGCCCACAGGACAGGCCGGGAGAGCAGTACTTC.